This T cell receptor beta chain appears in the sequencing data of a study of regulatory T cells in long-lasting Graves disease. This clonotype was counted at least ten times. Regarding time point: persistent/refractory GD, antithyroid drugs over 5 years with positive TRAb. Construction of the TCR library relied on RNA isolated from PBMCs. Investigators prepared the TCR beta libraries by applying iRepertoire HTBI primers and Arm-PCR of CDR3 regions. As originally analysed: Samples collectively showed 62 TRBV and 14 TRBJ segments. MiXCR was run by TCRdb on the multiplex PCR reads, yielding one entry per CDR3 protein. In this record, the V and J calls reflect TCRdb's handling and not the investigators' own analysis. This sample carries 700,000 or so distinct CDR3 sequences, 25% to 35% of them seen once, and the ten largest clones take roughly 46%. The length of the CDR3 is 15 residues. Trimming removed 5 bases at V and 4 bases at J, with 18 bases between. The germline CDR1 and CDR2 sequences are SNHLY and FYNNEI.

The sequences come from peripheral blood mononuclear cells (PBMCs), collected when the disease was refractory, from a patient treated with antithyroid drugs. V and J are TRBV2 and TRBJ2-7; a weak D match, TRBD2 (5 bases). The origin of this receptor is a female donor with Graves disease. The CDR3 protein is CASSSPPGNRYEQYF. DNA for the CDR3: TGTGCCAGCAGTTCACCGCCGGGGAACCGTTACGAGCAGTACTTC.